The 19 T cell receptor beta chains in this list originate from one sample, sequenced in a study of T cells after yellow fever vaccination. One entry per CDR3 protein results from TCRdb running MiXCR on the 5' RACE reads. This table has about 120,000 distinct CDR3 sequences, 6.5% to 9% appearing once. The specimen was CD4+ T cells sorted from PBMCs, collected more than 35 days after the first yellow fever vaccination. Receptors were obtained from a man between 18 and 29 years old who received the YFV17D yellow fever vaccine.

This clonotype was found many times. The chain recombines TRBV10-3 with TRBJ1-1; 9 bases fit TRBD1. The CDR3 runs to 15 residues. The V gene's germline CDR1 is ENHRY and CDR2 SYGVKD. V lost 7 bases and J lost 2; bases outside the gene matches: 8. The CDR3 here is CAITRGQGYNTEAFF. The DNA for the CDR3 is TGTGCCATCACCAGGGGACAGGGATATAACACTGAAGCTTTCTTT.

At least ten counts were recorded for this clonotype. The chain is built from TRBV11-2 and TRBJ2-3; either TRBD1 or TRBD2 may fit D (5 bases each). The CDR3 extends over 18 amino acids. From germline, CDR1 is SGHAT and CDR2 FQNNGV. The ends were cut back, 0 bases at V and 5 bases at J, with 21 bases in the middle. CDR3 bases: TGTGCCAGCAGCTTAGAGCCTTTGGGACCTACAAGGTTAGATACGCAGTATTTT. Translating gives CASSLEPLGPTRLDTQYF. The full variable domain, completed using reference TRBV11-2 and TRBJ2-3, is EAGVAQSPRYKIIEKRQSVAFWCNPISGHATLYWYQQILGQGPKLLIQFQNNGVVDDSQLPKDRFSAERLKGVDSTLKIQPAKLEDSAVYLCASSLEPLGPTRLDTQYFGPGTRLTVL.

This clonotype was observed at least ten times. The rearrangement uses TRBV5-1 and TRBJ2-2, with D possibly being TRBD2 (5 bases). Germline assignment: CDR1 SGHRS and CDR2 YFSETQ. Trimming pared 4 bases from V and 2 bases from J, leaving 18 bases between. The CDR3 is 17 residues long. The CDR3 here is CASSPAASLLNTGELFF. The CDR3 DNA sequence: TGCGCCAGCAGCCCTGCGGCTAGCCTCCTTAACACCGGGGAGCTGTTTTTT.

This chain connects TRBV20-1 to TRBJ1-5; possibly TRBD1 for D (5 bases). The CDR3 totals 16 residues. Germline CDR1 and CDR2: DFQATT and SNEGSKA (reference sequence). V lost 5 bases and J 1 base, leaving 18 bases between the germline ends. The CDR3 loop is CSASPSQGMSNQPQHF. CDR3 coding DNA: TGCAGTGCTTCTCCTTCGCAGGGAATGAGCAATCAGCCCCAGCATTTT.

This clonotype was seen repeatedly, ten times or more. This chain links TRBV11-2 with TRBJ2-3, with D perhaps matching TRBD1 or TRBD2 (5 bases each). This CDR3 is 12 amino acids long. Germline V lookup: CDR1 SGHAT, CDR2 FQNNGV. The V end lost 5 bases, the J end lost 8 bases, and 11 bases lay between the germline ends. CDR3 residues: CASSLGRLTQYF. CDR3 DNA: TGTGCCAGCAGCCTGGGACGGCTTACGCAGTATTTT.

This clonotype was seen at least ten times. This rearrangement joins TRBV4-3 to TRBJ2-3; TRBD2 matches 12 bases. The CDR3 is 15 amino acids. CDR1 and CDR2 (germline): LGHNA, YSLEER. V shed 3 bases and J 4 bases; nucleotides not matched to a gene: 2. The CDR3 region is CASSHSSGGADTQYF. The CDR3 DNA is TGCGCCAGCAGCCACTCTAGCGGGGGGGCAGATACGCAGTATTTT.

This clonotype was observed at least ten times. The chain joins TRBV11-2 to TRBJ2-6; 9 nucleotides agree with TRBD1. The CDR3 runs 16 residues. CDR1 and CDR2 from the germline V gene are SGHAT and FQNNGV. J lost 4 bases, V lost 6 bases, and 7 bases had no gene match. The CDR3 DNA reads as TGTGCCAGCAGTTCCTACAGGGGGCGCGGGGCCAACGTCCTGACTTTC. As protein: CASSSYRGRGANVLTF.

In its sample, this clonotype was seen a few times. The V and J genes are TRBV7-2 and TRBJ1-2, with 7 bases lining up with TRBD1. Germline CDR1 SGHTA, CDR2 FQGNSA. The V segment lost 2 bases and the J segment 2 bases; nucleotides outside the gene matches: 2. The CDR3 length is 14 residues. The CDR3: CASSLRDRNYGYTF. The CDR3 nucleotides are TGTGCCAGCAGCTTAAGGGACAGAAACTATGGCTACACCTTC.

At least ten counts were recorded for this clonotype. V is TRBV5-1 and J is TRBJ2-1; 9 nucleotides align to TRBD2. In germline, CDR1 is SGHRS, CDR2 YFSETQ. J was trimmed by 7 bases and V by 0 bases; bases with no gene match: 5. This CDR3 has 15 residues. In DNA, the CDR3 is TGCGCCAGCAGCTTGGACGCGGGGGGGAGGAATGAGCAGTTCTTC. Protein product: CASSLDAGGRNEQFF.

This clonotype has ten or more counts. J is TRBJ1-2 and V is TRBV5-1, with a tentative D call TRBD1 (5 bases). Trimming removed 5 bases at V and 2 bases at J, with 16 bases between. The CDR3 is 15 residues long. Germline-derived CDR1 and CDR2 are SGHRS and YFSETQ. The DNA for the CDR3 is TGCGCCAGCAGGACCCAGGGCAACGAAAACTATGGCTACACCTTC. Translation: CASRTQGNENYGYTF. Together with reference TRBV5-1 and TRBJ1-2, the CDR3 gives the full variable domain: KAGVTQTPRYLIKTRGQQVTLSCSPISGHRSVSWYQQTPGQGLQFLFEYFSETQRNKGNFPGRFSGRQFSNSRSEMNVSTLELGDSALYLCASRTQGNENYGYTFGSGTRLTVV.

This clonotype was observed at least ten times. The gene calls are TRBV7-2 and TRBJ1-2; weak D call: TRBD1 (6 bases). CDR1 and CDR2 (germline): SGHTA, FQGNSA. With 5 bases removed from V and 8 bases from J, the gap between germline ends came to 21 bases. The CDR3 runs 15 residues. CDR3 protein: CASSPRGAGGEGYTF. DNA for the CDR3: TGTGCCAGCAGCCCCCGGGGGGCGGGGGGAGAAGGCTACACCTTC.

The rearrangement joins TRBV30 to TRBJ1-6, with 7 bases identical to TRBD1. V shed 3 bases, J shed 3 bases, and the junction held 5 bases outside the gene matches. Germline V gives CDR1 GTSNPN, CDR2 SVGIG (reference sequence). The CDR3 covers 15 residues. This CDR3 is CAWSRDRFYNSPLHF. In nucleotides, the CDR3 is TGTGCCTGGAGCAGGGACAGATTCTATAATTCACCCCTCCACTTT.

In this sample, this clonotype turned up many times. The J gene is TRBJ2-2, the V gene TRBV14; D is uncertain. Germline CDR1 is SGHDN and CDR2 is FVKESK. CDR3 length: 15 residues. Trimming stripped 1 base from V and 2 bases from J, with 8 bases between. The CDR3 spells CASSQGLTNTGELFF. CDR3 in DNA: TGTGCCAGCAGCCAAGGACTGACAAACACCGGGGAGCTGTTTTTT.

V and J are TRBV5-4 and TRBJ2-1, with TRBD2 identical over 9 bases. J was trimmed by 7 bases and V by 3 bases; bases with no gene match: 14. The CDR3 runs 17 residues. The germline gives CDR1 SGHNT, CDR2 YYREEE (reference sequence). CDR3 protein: CASSSSPLAGLGNEQFF. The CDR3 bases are TGTGCCAGCAGCTCGTCTCCACTAGCGGGTCTCGGGAATGAGCAGTTCTTC.

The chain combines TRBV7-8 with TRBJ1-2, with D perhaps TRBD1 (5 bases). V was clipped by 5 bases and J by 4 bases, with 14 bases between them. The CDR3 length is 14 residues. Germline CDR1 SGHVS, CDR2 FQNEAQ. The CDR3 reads CASSTQEWSYGYTF. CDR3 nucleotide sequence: TGTGCCAGCAGCACACAGGAATGGAGCTATGGCTACACCTTC.

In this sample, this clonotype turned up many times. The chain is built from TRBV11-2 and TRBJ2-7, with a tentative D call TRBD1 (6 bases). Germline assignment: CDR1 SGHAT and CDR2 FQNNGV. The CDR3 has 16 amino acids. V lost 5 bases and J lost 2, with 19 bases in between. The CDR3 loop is CASSPRGFAGAYEQYF. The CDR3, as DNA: TGTGCCAGCAGCCCAAGGGGTTTTGCAGGGGCCTACGAGCAGTACTTC.

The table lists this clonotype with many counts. CDR3 region: CASRKTGEDEKLFF. The CDR3 nucleotides are TGTGCCAGCAGAAAAACAGGGGAGGATGAAAAACTGTTTTTT. This chain connects TRBV12-3 or TRBV12-4 to TRBJ1-4, with 7 bases fitting TRBD1. CDR3 length: 14 residues. V was clipped by 6 bases and J by 6 bases; unmatched bases: 7.

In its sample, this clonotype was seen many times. The CDR3 spells CSAPGGWYEQFF. The CDR3, as DNA: TGCAGTGCCCCAGGGGGCTGGTATGAGCAGTTCTTC. The chain is built from TRBV20-1 and TRBJ2-1; 8 bases align to TRBD1. Per germline, CDR1 DFQATT and CDR2 SNEGSKA (reference sequence). The CDR3 totals 12 residues. V dropped 6 bases and J dropped 8; count of bases not matched to a gene: 6.

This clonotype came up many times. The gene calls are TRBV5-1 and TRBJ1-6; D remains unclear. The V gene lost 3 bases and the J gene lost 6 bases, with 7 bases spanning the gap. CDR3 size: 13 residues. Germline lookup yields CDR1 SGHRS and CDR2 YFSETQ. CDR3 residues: CASSSEVNSPLHF. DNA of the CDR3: TGCGCCAGCAGCTCGGAGGTTAATTCACCCCTCCACTTT. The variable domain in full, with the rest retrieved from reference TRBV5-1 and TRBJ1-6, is KAGVTQTPRYLIKTRGQQVTLSCSPISGHRSVSWYQQTPGQGLQFLFEYFSETQRNKGNFPGRFSGRQFSNSRSEMNVSTLELGDSALYLCASSSEVNSPLHFGNGTRLTVT.